This is a list of T cell receptor beta chains from one sample in a study of T cell responses to AZD1222 COVID-19 vaccine. The assay was immunoSEQ multiplex PCR, and TCRdb's table has in-frame clones only and misses some. This table holds some 95,000 clones, about 90% found once. Sequenced material: peripheral blood, taken on day 0 of MenACWY control vaccination. These receptors were collected from an adult in good health. Each CDR3 is given with its conserved first and last residue. Fields, in order: J gene, D gene, clone size, V gene, CDR3 protein, CDR3 DNA. D genes are given only for firm matches. The size field is filled for only some rows; it gives once, few, many or a size class.

j_gene: TRBJ1-6
d_gene: -
abundance: -
v_gene: TRBV18
CDR3aa: CASSPGKNNNSPLHF
CDR3nt: TGTGCCAGCTCACCAGGGAAGAATAATAATTCACCCCTCCACTTT

j_gene: TRBJ2-3
d_gene: TRBD2
abundance: -
v_gene: TRBV7-6
CDR3aa: CASSSIAGALTDTQYF
CDR3nt: TGTGCCAGCAGCTCGATAGCGGGAGCCCTTACCGATACGCAGTATTTT

j_gene: TRBJ2-3
d_gene: TRBD1
abundance: -
v_gene: TRBV2
CDR3aa: CATRQGVETDTQYF
CDR3nt: TGTGCCACCAGGCAGGGGGTAGAAACAGATACGCAGTATTTT

j_gene: TRBJ1-6
d_gene: -
abundance: -
v_gene: TRBV6-1
CDR3aa: CASSEAGWGSGSPLHF
CDR3nt: TGTGCCAGCAGTGAAGCGGGTTGGGGGTCCGGCTCACCCCTCCACTTT

j_gene: TRBJ2-5
d_gene: TRBD1
abundance: -
v_gene: TRBV11-3
CDR3aa: CASSLELWGQGASETQYF
CDR3nt: TGTGCCAGCAGCTTAGAACTATGGGGACAGGGGGCTTCTGAGACCCAGTACTTC

j_gene: TRBJ2-7
d_gene: -
abundance: -
v_gene: TRBV27
CDR3aa: CASSLGGGPYEQYF
CDR3nt: TGTGCCAGCAGTTTAGGGGGTGGCCCCTACGAGCAGTACTTC

j_gene: TRBJ2-7
d_gene: -
abundance: -
v_gene: TRBV12-5
CDR3aa: CASGLVRGRSYEQYF
CDR3nt: TGTGCTAGTGGTTTGGTACGAGGCAGGTCCTACGAGCAGTACTTC

j_gene: TRBJ1-2
d_gene: -
abundance: -
v_gene: TRBV7-8
CDR3aa: CASSLGGRSYGYTF
CDR3nt: TGTGCCAGCAGCTTAGGGGGACGGAGCTATGGCTACACCTTC

j_gene: TRBJ2-1
d_gene: TRBD2
abundance: -
v_gene: TRBV3-1/TRBV3-2
CDR3aa: CASSQGGLAGEVSSYNEQFF
CDR3nt: TGTGCCAGCAGCCAAGGAGGACTAGCGGGAGAAGTTAGCTCCTACAATGAGCAGTTCTTC

j_gene: TRBJ2-5
d_gene: -
abundance: -
v_gene: TRBV30
CDR3aa: CAWNRDRETQYF
CDR3nt: TGTGCCTGGAACAGGGACCGAGAGACCCAGTACTTC

j_gene: TRBJ1-1
d_gene: -
abundance: -
v_gene: TRBV9
CDR3aa: CASSVGQANTEAFF
CDR3nt: TGTGCCAGCAGCGTAGGACAGGCGAACACTGAAGCTTTCTTT

j_gene: TRBJ2-1
d_gene: -
abundance: -
v_gene: TRBV15
CDR3aa: CATSLGGAGHNEQFF
CDR3nt: TGTGCCACCAGCCTAGGGGGAGCGGGGCACAATGAGCAGTTCTTC

j_gene: TRBJ1-2
d_gene: TRBD1
abundance: -
v_gene: TRBV29-1
CDR3aa: CSVDNRGQGYGYTF
CDR3nt: TGCAGCGTGGACAACAGGGGGCAGGGCTATGGCTACACCTTC

j_gene: TRBJ1-2
d_gene: -
abundance: once
v_gene: TRBV11-1
CDR3aa: CASSLSGNGYTF
CDR3nt: TGTGCCAGCAGCTTATCGGGGAATGGCTACACCTTC

j_gene: TRBJ1-1
d_gene: TRBD1
abundance: few
v_gene: TRBV9
CDR3aa: CASSPGGNTEAFF
CDR3nt: TGTGCCAGCAGCCCAGGGGGCAATACTGAAGCTTTCTTT

j_gene: TRBJ1-1
d_gene: -
abundance: -
v_gene: TRBV28
CDR3aa: CASRPTTRNTEAFF
CDR3nt: TGTGCCAGCAGGCCCACTACAAGAAACACTGAAGCTTTCTTT

j_gene: TRBJ2-5
d_gene: -
abundance: once
v_gene: TRBV7-5
CDR3aa: CARSLVPTSGGARQTQYF
CDR3nt: TGTGCCAGAAGCTTAGTTCCGACTAGCGGGGGGGCCAGACAGACCCAGTACTTC

j_gene: TRBJ1-1
d_gene: -
abundance: -
v_gene: TRBV7-2
CDR3aa: CASSLGGGRTEAFF
CDR3nt: TGTGCCAGCAGCTTAGGAGGGGGTAGGACTGAAGCTTTCTTT

j_gene: TRBJ1-3
d_gene: -
abundance: -
v_gene: TRBV10-2
CDR3aa: CASSESSGGGNGNTIYF
CDR3nt: TGCGCCAGCAGTGAGTCGTCAGGAGGGGGTAACGGAAACACCATATATTTT

j_gene: TRBJ2-1
d_gene: -
abundance: -
v_gene: TRBV2
CDR3aa: CASTIGVSYNEQFF
CDR3nt: TGTGCCAGCACTATCGGGGTATCCTACAATGAGCAGTTCTTC

j_gene: TRBJ1-5
d_gene: -
abundance: -
v_gene: TRBV30
CDR3aa: CAWSEEDNQPQHF
CDR3nt: TGTGCCTGGAGTGAGGAGGACAATCAGCCCCAGCATTTT

j_gene: TRBJ2-6
d_gene: -
abundance: -
v_gene: TRBV19
CDR3aa: CASSLIRGSGANVLTF
CDR3nt: TGTGCCAGTAGTCTCATCCGCGGCTCTGGGGCCAACGTCCTGACTTTC

j_gene: TRBJ1-4
d_gene: TRBD1
abundance: -
v_gene: TRBV5-4
CDR3aa: CASSGRQGADEKLFF
CDR3nt: TGTGCCAGCAGCGGACGACAGGGGGCGGATGAAAAACTGTTTTTT

j_gene: TRBJ2-1
d_gene: TRBD2
abundance: -
v_gene: TRBV6-2/TRBV6-3
CDR3aa: CASSFSQTSGGAYNEQFF
CDR3nt: TGTGCCAGCAGTTTCTCCCAGACTAGCGGGGGGGCATACAATGAGCAGTTCTTC

j_gene: TRBJ1-1
d_gene: TRBD1
abundance: -
v_gene: TRBV5-4
CDR3aa: CASSWTGGRNTEAFF
CDR3nt: TGTGCCAGCAGCTGGACAGGGGGTAGGAACACTGAAGCTTTCTTT

j_gene: TRBJ1-2
d_gene: -
abundance: -
v_gene: TRBV6-2/TRBV6-3
CDR3aa: CASSSGPSWYGYTF
CDR3nt: TGTGCCAGCAGCAGCGGCCCTTCTTGGTATGGCTACACCTTC

j_gene: TRBJ2-6
d_gene: -
abundance: -
v_gene: TRBV29-1
CDR3aa: CSASEGSGANVLTF
CDR3nt: TGCAGCGCCTCGGAGGGCTCTGGGGCCAACGTCCTGACTTTC

j_gene: TRBJ2-7
d_gene: -
abundance: -
v_gene: TRBV6-2/TRBV6-3
CDR3aa: CASSYWVSGSSYEQYF
CDR3nt: TGTGCCAGCAGTTACTGGGTTAGCGGAAGCTCCTACGAGCAGTACTTC

j_gene: TRBJ1-1
d_gene: -
abundance: -
v_gene: TRBV7-9
CDR3aa: CASSSTHTEAFF
CDR3nt: TGTGCCAGCAGCTCCACTCACACTGAAGCTTTCTTT

j_gene: TRBJ2-1
d_gene: TRBD2
abundance: -
v_gene: TRBV19
CDR3aa: CASSRSSGGSSYNEQFF
CDR3nt: TGTGCCAGTAGTAGGTCTAGCGGGGGTAGCTCCTACAATGAGCAGTTCTTC

j_gene: TRBJ1-2
d_gene: -
abundance: once
v_gene: TRBV4-2
CDR3aa: CASSLPRVLRSLTGGYTF
CDR3nt: TGTGCCAGCAGCCTCCCAAGGGTGTTGAGGAGTTTAACGGGAGGCTACACCTTC

j_gene: TRBJ1-1
d_gene: -
abundance: -
v_gene: TRBV5-1
CDR3aa: CASSFLGDTEAFF
CDR3nt: TGCGCCAGCAGCTTCTTAGGGGACACTGAAGCTTTCTTT

j_gene: TRBJ2-2
d_gene: -
abundance: -
v_gene: TRBV5-1
CDR3aa: CASTFQGNTGELFF
CDR3nt: TGCGCCAGCACTTTCCAGGGCAACACCGGGGAGCTGTTTTTT

j_gene: TRBJ2-2
d_gene: -
abundance: many
v_gene: TRBV6-1
CDR3aa: CASSVKSIHFTGELFF
CDR3nt: TGTGCCAGCAGTGTAAAGAGTATCCATTTCACCGGGGAGCTGTTTTTT

j_gene: TRBJ2-5
d_gene: TRBD1
abundance: -
v_gene: TRBV6-5
CDR3aa: CASRDRGQEQETQYF
CDR3nt: TGTGCCAGCAGAGACAGGGGGCAAGAGCAAGAGACCCAGTACTTC

j_gene: TRBJ1-5
d_gene: -
abundance: few
v_gene: TRBV11-2
CDR3aa: CASSPGQFNQPQHF
CDR3nt: TGTGCCAGCAGCCCCGGACAGTTTAATCAGCCCCAGCATTTT

j_gene: TRBJ2-2
d_gene: -
abundance: -
v_gene: TRBV12-5
CDR3aa: CASGLTGELFF
CDR3nt: TGTGCTAGTGGTCTCACCGGGGAGCTGTTTTTT

j_gene: TRBJ2-7
d_gene: TRBD2
abundance: -
v_gene: TRBV3-1/TRBV3-2
CDR3aa: CASSQDGTSGSYEQYF
CDR3nt: TGTGCCAGCAGCCAAGATGGGACTAGCGGTTCCTACGAGCAGTACTTC

j_gene: TRBJ2-1
d_gene: TRBD2
abundance: -
v_gene: TRBV20-1
CDR3aa: CSASSSGGYNEQFF
CDR3nt: TGCAGTGCTAGTTCTAGCGGGGGGTACAATGAGCAGTTCTTC

j_gene: TRBJ1-6
d_gene: -
abundance: once
v_gene: TRBV3-1/TRBV3-2
CDR3aa: CASSQDPTGLRNSPLHF
CDR3nt: TGTGCCAGCAGCCAAGACCCGACAGGTCTGAGGAATTCACCCCTCCACTTT

j_gene: TRBJ2-2
d_gene: TRBD2
abundance: -
v_gene: TRBV24-1
CDR3aa: CATSESGTSGHTGELFF
CDR3nt: TGTGCCACCAGTGAGTCTGGGACTAGCGGTCACACCGGGGAGCTGTTTTTT

j_gene: TRBJ2-6
d_gene: TRBD2
abundance: -
v_gene: TRBV28
CDR3aa: CASSFSPGGGYSGANVLTF
CDR3nt: TGTGCCAGCAGTTTTTCCCCCGGCGGGGGTTACTCTGGGGCCAACGTCCTGACTTTC

j_gene: TRBJ2-7
d_gene: TRBD2
abundance: -
v_gene: TRBV28
CDR3aa: CASLGLAGTISYEQYF
CDR3nt: TGTGCCAGCCTGGGACTAGCGGGGACTATCTCCTACGAGCAGTACTTC

j_gene: TRBJ2-3
d_gene: TRBD1
abundance: -
v_gene: TRBV18
CDR3aa: CASSLSGTGYSGTDTQYF
CDR3nt: TGTGCCAGCTCATTATCCGGGACAGGGTATTCGGGCACAGATACGCAGTATTTT

j_gene: TRBJ1-2
d_gene: -
abundance: -
v_gene: TRBV29-1
CDR3aa: CSVYDRGTYGYTF
CDR3nt: TGCAGCGTTTATGACCGGGGCACCTATGGCTACACCTTC

j_gene: TRBJ1-2
d_gene: -
abundance: -
v_gene: TRBV5-5
CDR3aa: CASSQTPGFLYGYTF
CDR3nt: TGTGCCAGCAGCCAGACACCGGGTTTTCTCTATGGCTACACCTTC

j_gene: TRBJ1-1
d_gene: -
abundance: -
v_gene: TRBV7-2
CDR3aa: CASSLSAANTEAFF
CDR3nt: TGTGCCAGCAGCTTATCGGCAGCGAACACTGAAGCTTTCTTT

j_gene: TRBJ1-2
d_gene: -
abundance: -
v_gene: TRBV6-5
CDR3aa: CATSPTGNYGYTF
CDR3nt: TGTGCCACCAGCCCGACAGGAAACTATGGCTACACCTTC

j_gene: TRBJ1-1
d_gene: -
abundance: -
v_gene: TRBV30
CDR3aa: CAWTPQANTEAFF
CDR3nt: TGTGCCTGGACCCCGCAGGCCAACACTGAAGCTTTCTTT

j_gene: TRBJ2-5
d_gene: -
abundance: -
v_gene: TRBV5-5
CDR3aa: CASSLPDRPQETQYF
CDR3nt: TGTGCCAGCAGCTTACCTGACAGGCCCCAGGAGACCCAGTACTTC

j_gene: TRBJ1-4
d_gene: -
abundance: -
v_gene: TRBV7-2
CDR3aa: CASSPGGGWKEKLFF
CDR3nt: TGTGCCAGCAGCCCGGGAGGGGGGTGGAAGGAAAAACTGTTTTTT

j_gene: TRBJ2-5
d_gene: TRBD2
abundance: -
v_gene: TRBV5-1
CDR3aa: CASSSPLLAGVQETQYF
CDR3nt: TGCGCCAGCAGCTCCCCCTTACTAGCGGGGGTACAAGAGACCCAGTACTTC

j_gene: TRBJ1-1
d_gene: -
abundance: -
v_gene: TRBV7-9
CDR3aa: CASSLGAGRDEAFF
CDR3nt: TGTGCCAGCAGCTTAGGTGCAGGGAGGGATGAAGCTTTCTTT

j_gene: TRBJ2-7
d_gene: TRBD1
abundance: once
v_gene: TRBV20-1
CDR3aa: CSAYRGYEQYF
CDR3nt: TGCAGTGCTTACAGGGGCTACGAGCAGTACTTC

j_gene: TRBJ1-2
d_gene: -
abundance: -
v_gene: TRBV28
CDR3aa: CASSLLRLSGYTF
CDR3nt: TGTGCCAGCAGTTTATTGAGGCTCTCTGGCTACACCTTC

j_gene: TRBJ2-5
d_gene: -
abundance: -
v_gene: TRBV5-1
CDR3aa: CASSLVRGGQETQYF
CDR3nt: TGCGCCAGCAGCTTGGTAAGGGGGGGTCAAGAGACCCAGTACTTC

j_gene: TRBJ1-5
d_gene: -
abundance: -
v_gene: TRBV21-1
CDR3aa: CASSVPGFQPQHF
CDR3nt: TGTGCCAGCAGCGTACCCGGGTTTCAGCCCCAGCATTTT

j_gene: TRBJ2-7
d_gene: -
abundance: -
v_gene: TRBV13
CDR3aa: CASSLLPTRGYEQYF
CDR3nt: TGTGCCAGCAGCCTACTCCCGACTAGGGGCTACGAGCAGTACTTC

j_gene: TRBJ1-1
d_gene: -
abundance: -
v_gene: TRBV12-3/TRBV12-4
CDR3aa: CASSFGTEAFF
CDR3nt: TGTGCCAGCAGTTTTGGGACTGAAGCTTTCTTT